The source of this T cell receptor beta chain is a study of T cell repertoires in ileal Crohn's disease. Germline assignment: CDR1 SGHVS and CDR2 FNYEAQ. The ends lost 3 bases at V and 4 bases at J; junction bases unmatched: 10. This CDR3 comprises 18 residues. Clones were read by immunoSEQ multiplex PCR, and TCRdb kept only the in-frame ones, dropping some. The sample shows approximately 5,500 clones, approximately 86% of them seen only once. The TCR was taken from an adult with Crohn's disease. Sample: ileal tissue. The V gene is TRBV7-6, the J gene TRBJ2-3; 13 positions agree with TRBD2. The CDR3 is CASSLAPTSGGGSDTQYF. The CDR3 coding sequence is TGTGCCAGCAGCTTGGCCCCAACTAGCGGGGGGGGGTCAGATACGCAGTATTTT.